This T cell receptor beta chain was documented in a study of shared clonotypes between healthy human individuals. Selected positively for CCR7 and CD45RO-negative, naive CD8 cells excluded terminally differentiated effector memory CD45RA+ cells. V was pared by 5 bases and J by 8 bases, with 5 bases of the junction left unmatched. The CDR3 has 14 amino acids. Germline V gene sequence: CDR1 MNHEY, CDR2 SMNVEV (reference sequence). Sequencing used immunoSEQ multiplex PCR; TCRdb keeps in-frame clones, though not all of them. The sample consists of a few million clones, 85% to 95% of them appearing once. The specimen was naive CD8+ T cells from PBMCs. The gene calls are TRBV27 and TRBJ2-1; TRBD1 matches 11 bases. This TCR was sampled from a man younger than 35 in good health. Some clones in this sample may be carry-over from other donors' samples. The CDR3 DNA is TGTGCCAGCAGTACGGGACAGGGGGAGTATGAGCAGTTCTTC. Its translation is CASSTGQGEYEQFF.